The rows below give T cell receptor beta chains drawn from one sample of a study of blood T cells in healthy people across ages. TCRdb fed the 5' RACE reads into MiXCR, producing one record per CDR3 protein. The sample holds about a million distinct CDR3 sequences; roughly 50% are singletons and the top ten take 13%. The sequencing input was blood. The origin of the receptors is a man under 40 in good health. The CDR3 runs from the conserved cysteine through the conserved F or W. A D gene is named only where the DNA matches it firmly. The size entry is marked missing in some rows and otherwise reads once, few, many or a size class.

j_call: TRBJ1-4; d_call: .; v_call: TRBV20-1; clone_size: few; cdr3_aa: CSARTSGPTNEKLFF; cdr3_nt: TGCAGTGCTAGGACCTCCGGCCCAACTAATGAAAAACTGTTTTTT
j_call: TRBJ2-5; d_call: .; v_call: TRBV7-9; clone_size: few; cdr3_aa: CASSLVLAETQYF; cdr3_nt: TGTGCCAGCAGCTTAGTGTTGGCAGAGACCCAGTACTTC
j_call: TRBJ2-7; d_call: .; v_call: TRBV30; clone_size: .; cdr3_aa: CAWTVTYEQYF; cdr3_nt: TGTGCCTGGACAGTCACGTACGAGCAGTACTTC
j_call: TRBJ1-2; d_call: TRBD1; v_call: TRBV6-1; clone_size: .; cdr3_aa: CASHGGQGYGYTF; cdr3_nt: TGTGCCAGCCATGGGGGACAGGGCTATGGCTACACCTTC
j_call: TRBJ2-2; d_call: .; v_call: TRBV14; clone_size: .; cdr3_aa: CASSTNLHGNTGELFF; cdr3_nt: TGTGCCAGCAGTACCAACCTCCACGGGAACACGGGGGAGCTGTTTTTT
j_call: TRBJ1-2; d_call: TRBD1; v_call: TRBV11-2; clone_size: .; cdr3_aa: CASSFGTLRGDYGYTF; cdr3_nt: TGTGCCAGCAGCTTTGGAACCCTCAGGGGGGACTATGGCTACACCTTC
j_call: TRBJ2-3; d_call: TRBD2; v_call: TRBV4-1; clone_size: .; cdr3_aa: CASSQDFGRIRTDTQYF; cdr3_nt: TGCGCCAGCAGCCAAGATTTCGGGAGGATACGGACAGATACGCAGTATTTT
j_call: TRBJ1-6; d_call: TRBD1; v_call: TRBV12-3/TRBV12-4; clone_size: .; cdr3_aa: CTSSLGTGGNSPLHF; cdr3_nt: TGTACCAGCAGCCTAGGGACAGGGGGTAATTCACCCCTCCACTTT
j_call: TRBJ2-1; d_call: .; v_call: TRBV6-1; clone_size: .; cdr3_aa: CASSDQQYNEQFF; cdr3_nt: TGTGCCAGCAGTGATCAGCAGTACAATGAGCAGTTCTTC
j_call: TRBJ2-5; d_call: TRBD2; v_call: TRBV10-2; clone_size: few; cdr3_aa: CASSVGLAGGKETQYF; cdr3_nt: TGCGCCAGCAGCGTTGGACTAGCGGGGGGAAAAGAGACCCAGTACTTC
j_call: TRBJ2-5; d_call: TRBD1; v_call: TRBV7-6; clone_size: .; cdr3_aa: CASSLGTGEFNEQYF; cdr3_nt: TGTGCCAGCAGCTTAGGGACAGGGGAATTCAATGAGCAGTACTTC
j_call: TRBJ2-1; d_call: .; v_call: TRBV20-1; clone_size: few; cdr3_aa: CSARWPAGHNEQFF; cdr3_nt: TGCAGTGCTAGGTGGCCTGCGGGACACAATGAGCAGTTCTTC
j_call: TRBJ1-1; d_call: .; v_call: TRBV25-1; clone_size: .; cdr3_aa: CASSEGATEAFF; cdr3_nt: TGTGCCAGCAGTGAAGGGGCAACTGAAGCTTTCTTT
j_call: TRBJ2-6; d_call: .; v_call: TRBV28; clone_size: .; cdr3_aa: CAVDSSGANVLTF; cdr3_nt: TGTGCTGTGGATTCCTCCGGGGCCAACGTCCTGACTTTC
j_call: TRBJ2-7; d_call: TRBD1; v_call: TRBV12-3/TRBV12-4; clone_size: .; cdr3_aa: CASRPTGSNEQYF; cdr3_nt: TGTGCCAGCAGGCCGACAGGGTCCAACGAGCAGTACTTC
j_call: TRBJ2-3; d_call: TRBD1; v_call: TRBV29-1; clone_size: once; cdr3_aa: CSVERTGATDTQYF; cdr3_nt: TGCAGCGTTGAGAGGACAGGGGCGACAGATACGCAGTATTTT
j_call: TRBJ1-2; d_call: .; v_call: TRBV7-2; clone_size: .; cdr3_aa: CASSSPGAGVYGYTF; cdr3_nt: TGTGCCAGCAGCTCCCCCGGGGCAGGGGTCTATGGCTACACCTTC
j_call: TRBJ1-2; d_call: .; v_call: TRBV20-1; clone_size: .; cdr3_aa: CSATMWLHGYTF; cdr3_nt: TGCAGTGCGACGATGTGGCTCCATGGCTACACCTTC
j_call: TRBJ1-5; d_call: .; v_call: TRBV24-1; clone_size: .; cdr3_aa: CATGEAEGNQPQHF; cdr3_nt: TGTGCCACCGGAGAGGCGGAGGGCAATCAGCCCCAGCATTTT
j_call: TRBJ2-7; d_call: TRBD1; v_call: TRBV12-3/TRBV12-4; clone_size: .; cdr3_aa: CASTRGQVYYEQYF; cdr3_nt: TGTGCCAGCACCCGAGGACAGGTATACTACGAGCAGTACTTC
j_call: TRBJ2-7; d_call: .; v_call: TRBV28; clone_size: .; cdr3_aa: CASSTVGRGSYEQYF; cdr3_nt: TGTGCCAGCAGTACGGTAGGACGGGGATCCTACGAGCAGTACTTC
j_call: TRBJ2-7; d_call: .; v_call: TRBV21-1; clone_size: .; cdr3_aa: CASSKEGVRGLAYNEQYF; cdr3_nt: TGTGCCAGCAGCAAAGAGGGTGTCCGAGGCCTAGCGTACAACGAGCAGTACTTC
j_call: TRBJ1-2; d_call: .; v_call: TRBV28; clone_size: few; cdr3_aa: CASSLRGAGYTF; cdr3_nt: TGTGCCAGCAGTTTACGGGGGGCTGGCTACACCTTC
j_call: TRBJ1-6; d_call: .; v_call: TRBV5-6; clone_size: .; cdr3_aa: CASSLVGREIDSPLHF; cdr3_nt: TGTGCCAGCAGCTTGGTAGGCAGGGAAATTGATTCACCCCTCCACTTT
j_call: TRBJ2-1; d_call: .; v_call: TRBV7-3; clone_size: .; cdr3_aa: CASRYTSGDEQFF; cdr3_nt: TGTGCCAGCAGGTATACTTCGGGGGATGAGCAGTTCTTC
j_call: TRBJ2-3; d_call: .; v_call: TRBV20-1; clone_size: few; cdr3_aa: CSAPSRGGLRTDTQYF; cdr3_nt: TGCAGTGCACCCTCCAGGGGGGGGCTGAGAACAGATACGCAGTATTTT
j_call: TRBJ2-2; d_call: TRBD2; v_call: TRBV7-3; clone_size: .; cdr3_aa: CASSPISGGYTGELFF; cdr3_nt: TGTGCCAGCAGCCCCATATCGGGGGGATACACCGGGGAGCTGTTTTTT
j_call: TRBJ1-1; d_call: TRBD1; v_call: TRBV7-2; clone_size: .; cdr3_aa: CASSFRTGGQGEAFF; cdr3_nt: TGTGCCAGCAGCTTTCGGACAGGGGGCCAGGGGGAAGCTTTCTTT
j_call: TRBJ2-7; d_call: TRBD1; v_call: TRBV6-2/TRBV6-3; clone_size: .; cdr3_aa: CASSYSGTGNSYGQYF; cdr3_nt: TGTGCCAGCAGTTACTCCGGGACAGGGAACTCCTACGGGCAGTACTTC
j_call: TRBJ2-7; d_call: TRBD1; v_call: TRBV4-3; clone_size: .; cdr3_aa: CASSQDFSRTGAYHGYEQYF; cdr3_nt: TGCGCCAGCAGCCAAGATTTTTCCCGGACAGGGGCTTACCATGGGTACGAGCAGTACTTC
j_call: TRBJ2-3; d_call: .; v_call: TRBV29-1; clone_size: .; cdr3_aa: CSVGEVVTQYF; cdr3_nt: TGCAGCGTTGGGGAGGTAGTTACGCAGTATTTT
j_call: TRBJ2-3; d_call: .; v_call: TRBV29-1; clone_size: few; cdr3_aa: CSVERLASQYF; cdr3_nt: TGCAGCGTTGAACGTCTAGCGTCCCAGTATTTT
j_call: TRBJ1-1; d_call: TRBD1; v_call: TRBV6-1; clone_size: .; cdr3_aa: CASIGTGFTEAFF; cdr3_nt: TGTGCCAGCATCGGGACAGGGTTCACTGAAGCTTTCTTT
j_call: TRBJ2-7; d_call: TRBD1; v_call: TRBV4-3; clone_size: .; cdr3_aa: CASSVNRGSYEQYF; cdr3_nt: TGCGCCAGCAGCGTGAACAGGGGCTCCTACGAGCAGTACTTC
j_call: TRBJ1-2; d_call: .; v_call: TRBV6-4; clone_size: many; cdr3_aa: CASSETGTVGYTF; cdr3_nt: TGTGCCAGCAGTGAGACCGGGACCGTTGGCTACACCTTC
j_call: TRBJ2-1; d_call: .; v_call: TRBV9; clone_size: few; cdr3_aa: CASSVAPSGNEQFF; cdr3_nt: TGTGCCAGCAGCGTAGCCCCGAGTGGGAATGAGCAGTTCTTC
j_call: TRBJ2-3; d_call: .; v_call: TRBV20-1; clone_size: few; cdr3_aa: CSATDNTDTQYF; cdr3_nt: TGCAGTGCTACAGATAACACAGATACGCAGTATTTT
j_call: TRBJ2-2; d_call: .; v_call: TRBV6-1; clone_size: .; cdr3_aa: CASSGGANTGELFF; cdr3_nt: TGTGCCAGCAGTGGAGGGGCGAACACCGGGGAGCTGTTTTTT
j_call: TRBJ1-6; d_call: .; v_call: TRBV7-9; clone_size: .; cdr3_aa: CASSWIEGPNSPLHF; cdr3_nt: TGTGCCAGCAGCTGGATCGAAGGTCCTAATTCACCCCTCCACTTT
j_call: TRBJ2-6; d_call: TRBD1; v_call: TRBV7-8; clone_size: many; cdr3_aa: CASSYYRSGQGASGANVLTF; cdr3_nt: TGTGCCAGCAGCTACTACCGCTCGGGACAGGGGGCGTCTGGGGCCAACGTCCTGACTTTC
j_call: TRBJ2-5; d_call: TRBD2; v_call: TRBV7-8; clone_size: .; cdr3_aa: CASSPGGGAFNEQYF; cdr3_nt: TGTGCCAGCAGCCCCGGCGGGGGGGCGTTCAATGAGCAGTACTTC
j_call: TRBJ2-1; d_call: TRBD2; v_call: TRBV3-1; clone_size: .; cdr3_aa: CASSQDGAQRGPSGSHNEQFF; cdr3_nt: TGTGCCAGCAGCCAAGATGGGGCCCAGCGGGGGCCTTCGGGGTCCCACAATGAGCAGTTCTTC
j_call: TRBJ2-1; d_call: TRBD1; v_call: TRBV3-1; clone_size: .; cdr3_aa: CASGQTTGVVGEQFF; cdr3_nt: TGTGCCAGCGGCCAAACGACAGGGGTGGTTGGTGAGCAGTTCTTC
j_call: TRBJ2-3; d_call: TRBD2; v_call: TRBV20-1; clone_size: few; cdr3_aa: CSASTPGLALFSSTDTQYF; cdr3_nt: TGCAGTGCTAGTACGCCGGGACTAGCCCTATTTTCTAGCACAGATACGCAGTATTTT
j_call: TRBJ2-7; d_call: .; v_call: TRBV12-3/TRBV12-4; clone_size: few; cdr3_aa: CASSWEPSYEQYF; cdr3_nt: TGTGCCAGCAGTTGGGAACCCTCCTACGAGCAGTACTTC
j_call: TRBJ2-7; d_call: .; v_call: TRBV6-1; clone_size: .; cdr3_aa: CASSEGALPYF; cdr3_nt: TGTGCCAGCAGTGAAGGAGCCCTTCCGTACTTC
j_call: TRBJ2-2; d_call: .; v_call: TRBV6-5; clone_size: many; cdr3_aa: CASSYARANTGELFF; cdr3_nt: TGTGCCAGCAGTTACGCCAGGGCGAACACCGGGGAGCTGTTTTTT
j_call: TRBJ1-6; d_call: .; v_call: TRBV6-2/TRBV6-3; clone_size: .; cdr3_aa: CASSYSAGFLGSPLHF; cdr3_nt: TGTGCCAGCAGTTACTCGGCGGGCTTCTTGGGTTCACCCCTCCACTTT
j_call: TRBJ2-7; d_call: .; v_call: TRBV19; clone_size: .; cdr3_aa: CASSTSGLFNTYEQYF; cdr3_nt: TGTGCCAGTAGTACGTCGGGACTGTTTAATACCTACGAGCAGTACTTC
j_call: TRBJ2-7; d_call: .; v_call: TRBV6-6; clone_size: .; cdr3_aa: CASLAGHYEQYF; cdr3_nt: TGTGCCAGCCTCGCAGGGCACTACGAGCAGTACTTC
j_call: TRBJ2-7; d_call: TRBD1; v_call: TRBV29-1; clone_size: .; cdr3_aa: CSGRTGGYEQYF; cdr3_nt: TGCAGCGGTAGGACAGGGGGCTACGAGCAGTACTTC
j_call: TRBJ2-7; d_call: .; v_call: TRBV6-5; clone_size: .; cdr3_aa: CASSYGTSSSYEQYF; cdr3_nt: TGTGCCAGCAGTTACGGGACTTCCAGCTCCTACGAGCAGTACTTC
j_call: TRBJ1-2; d_call: TRBD1; v_call: TRBV24-1; clone_size: .; cdr3_aa: CATSDRFTPTGADRGAFDGYTF; cdr3_nt: TGTGCCACCAGTGATCGCTTCACACCCACTGGGGCAGACAGGGGTGCCTTCGATGGCTACACCTTC
j_call: TRBJ1-2; d_call: TRBD1; v_call: TRBV7-9; clone_size: .; cdr3_aa: CASSGGQDYGYTF; cdr3_nt: TGTGCCAGCAGCGGGGGACAGGACTATGGCTACACCTTC
j_call: TRBJ2-3; d_call: TRBD2; v_call: TRBV20-1; clone_size: .; cdr3_aa: CSASRTSGADTQYF; cdr3_nt: TGCAGTGCTAGTCGGACTAGCGGGGCAGATACGCAGTATTTT